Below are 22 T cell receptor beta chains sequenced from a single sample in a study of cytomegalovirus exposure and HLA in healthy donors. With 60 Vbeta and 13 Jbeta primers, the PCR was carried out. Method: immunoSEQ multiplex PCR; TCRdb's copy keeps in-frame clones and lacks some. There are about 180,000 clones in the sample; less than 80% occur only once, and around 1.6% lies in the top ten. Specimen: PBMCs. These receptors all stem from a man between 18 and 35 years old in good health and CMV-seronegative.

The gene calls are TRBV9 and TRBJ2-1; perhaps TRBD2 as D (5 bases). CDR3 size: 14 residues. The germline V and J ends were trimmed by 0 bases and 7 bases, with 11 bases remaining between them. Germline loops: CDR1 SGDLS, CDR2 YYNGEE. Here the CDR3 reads CASSVEDSENEQFF. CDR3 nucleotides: TGTGCCAGCAGCGTAGAGGATAGCGAGAATGAGCAGTTCTTC. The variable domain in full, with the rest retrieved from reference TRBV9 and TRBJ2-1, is DSGVTQTPKHLITATGQRVTLRCSPRSGDLSVYWYQQSLDQGLQFLIQYYNGEERAKGNILERFSAQQFPDLHSELNLSSLELGDSALYFCASSVEDSENEQFFGPGTRLTVL.

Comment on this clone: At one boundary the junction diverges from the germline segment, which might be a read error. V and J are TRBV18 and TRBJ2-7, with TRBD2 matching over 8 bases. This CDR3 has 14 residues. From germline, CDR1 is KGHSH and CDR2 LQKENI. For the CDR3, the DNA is TGTGCCAGCTCCCCACAGAGCGGGAGTGGCGAGCAGTACTTC. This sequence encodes CASSPQSGSGEQYF.

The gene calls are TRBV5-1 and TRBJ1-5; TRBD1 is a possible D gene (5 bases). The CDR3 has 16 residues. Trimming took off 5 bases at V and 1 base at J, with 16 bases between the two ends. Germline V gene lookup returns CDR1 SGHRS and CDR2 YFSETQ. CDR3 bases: TGCGCCAGCAGAGAAACGACAGACCCAAGCAATCAGCCCCAGCATTTT. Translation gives CASRETTDPSNQPQHF.

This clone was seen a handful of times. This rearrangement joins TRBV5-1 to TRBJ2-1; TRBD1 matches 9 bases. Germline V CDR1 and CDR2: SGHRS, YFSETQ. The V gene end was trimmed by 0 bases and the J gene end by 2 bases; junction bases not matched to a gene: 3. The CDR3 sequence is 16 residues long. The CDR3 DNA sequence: TGCGCCAGCAGCTTGGGCGGACAGGGGCCCTACAATGAGCAGTTCTTC. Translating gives CASSLGGQGPYNEQFF.

The CDR3 DNA sequence: TGTGCCAGCAGTGTCACCATACTAGGGATGAACACTGAAGCTTTCTTT. Residues: CASSVTILGMNTEAFF. The rearrangement uses TRBV6-6 and TRBJ1-1; D gene unclear. This CDR3 region has 16 residues. Germline V gives CDR1 MNHNY, CDR2 SVGAGI (reference sequence). V was cut by 5 bases and J by 0 bases, with 16 bases left in between.

The chain's CDR3 is CASSFGTDQETQYF. DNA for the CDR3: TGTGCCAGTAGCTTCGGGACTGACCAAGAGACCCAGTACTTC. The rearrangement links TRBV19 to TRBJ2-5; possibly TRBD2 for D (6 bases). V lost 6 bases and J 0 bases, leaving 11 bases between the germline ends. The CDR3 is made up of 14 amino acids. Per the germline V gene, CDR1 is LNHDA and CDR2 is SQIVND (reference sequence).

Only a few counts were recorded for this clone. This chain's CDR3 is CASSMNVAIQPQHF. CDR3 coding DNA: TGTGCCAGTAGTATGAATGTGGCAATTCAGCCCCAGCATTTT. The chain joins TRBV19 to TRBJ1-5; D is ambiguous. Germline CDR1 LNHDA, CDR2 SQIVND (reference sequence). V gave up 3 bases and J gave up 6 bases, with 12 bases separating them. The length of the CDR3 is 14 residues.

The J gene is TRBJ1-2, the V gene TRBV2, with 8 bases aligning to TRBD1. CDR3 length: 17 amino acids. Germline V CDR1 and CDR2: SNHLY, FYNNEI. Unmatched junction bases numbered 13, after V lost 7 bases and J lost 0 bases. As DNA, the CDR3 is TGTGCCAGCAACAAAATGTTTCCAGGGGGCGCTAACTATGGCTACACCTTC. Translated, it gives CASNKMFPGGANYGYTF.

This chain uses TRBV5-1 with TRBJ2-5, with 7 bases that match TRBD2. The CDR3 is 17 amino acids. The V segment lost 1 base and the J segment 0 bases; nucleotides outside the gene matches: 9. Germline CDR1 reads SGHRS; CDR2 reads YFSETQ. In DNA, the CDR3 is TGCGCCAGCAGCTTGAGCGCGGGAGCGTTGTACCAAGAGACCCAGTACTTC. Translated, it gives CASSLSAGALYQETQYF. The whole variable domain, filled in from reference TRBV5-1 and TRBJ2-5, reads KAGVTQTPRYLIKTRGQQVTLSCSPISGHRSVSWYQQTPGQGLQFLFEYFSETQRNKGNFPGRFSGRQFSNSRSEMNVSTLELGDSALYLCASSLSAGALYQETQYFGPGTRLLVL.

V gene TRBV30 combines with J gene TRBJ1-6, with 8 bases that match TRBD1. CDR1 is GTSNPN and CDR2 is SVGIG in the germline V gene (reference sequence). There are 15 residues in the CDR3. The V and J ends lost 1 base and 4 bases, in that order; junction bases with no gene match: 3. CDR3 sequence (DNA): TGTGCCTGGAGTGAAGGACAGGGTTATAATTCACCCCTCCACTTT. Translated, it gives CAWSEGQGYNSPLHF.

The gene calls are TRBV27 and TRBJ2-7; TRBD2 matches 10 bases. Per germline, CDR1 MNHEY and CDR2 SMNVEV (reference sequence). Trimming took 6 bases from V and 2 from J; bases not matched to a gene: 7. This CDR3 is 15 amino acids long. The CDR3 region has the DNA TGTGCCAGCAGCCGCCTAGCGGGGGTTCCCTACGAGCAGTACTTC. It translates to CASSRLAGVPYEQYF.

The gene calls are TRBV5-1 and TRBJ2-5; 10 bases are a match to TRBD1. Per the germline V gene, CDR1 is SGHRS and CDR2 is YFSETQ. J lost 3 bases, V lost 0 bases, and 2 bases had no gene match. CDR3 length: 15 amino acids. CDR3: CASSLAGTGEETQYF. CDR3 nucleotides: TGCGCCAGCAGCTTGGCCGGGACAGGGGAAGAGACCCAGTACTTC.

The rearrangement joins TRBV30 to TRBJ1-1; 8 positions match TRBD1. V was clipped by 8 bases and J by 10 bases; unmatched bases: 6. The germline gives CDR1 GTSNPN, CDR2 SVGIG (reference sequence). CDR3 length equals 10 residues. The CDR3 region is CAQGTGGAFF. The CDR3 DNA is TGTGCCCAGGGGACAGGTGGAGCTTTCTTT.

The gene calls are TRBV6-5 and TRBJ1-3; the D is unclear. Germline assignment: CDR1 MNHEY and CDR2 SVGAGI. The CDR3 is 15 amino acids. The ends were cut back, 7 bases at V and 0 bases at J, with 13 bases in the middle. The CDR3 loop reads CASKSSGGSGNTIYF. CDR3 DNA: TGTGCCAGCAAATCTTCCGGTGGCTCTGGAAACACCATATATTTT.

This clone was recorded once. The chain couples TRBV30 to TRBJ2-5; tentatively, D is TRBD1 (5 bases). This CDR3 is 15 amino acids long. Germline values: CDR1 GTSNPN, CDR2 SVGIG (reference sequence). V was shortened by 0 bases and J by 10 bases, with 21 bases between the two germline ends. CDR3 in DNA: TGTGCCTGGAGTGTACTGGTGGCCCAAGTAGGGGTCCAGTACTTC. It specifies CAWSVLVAQVGVQYF.

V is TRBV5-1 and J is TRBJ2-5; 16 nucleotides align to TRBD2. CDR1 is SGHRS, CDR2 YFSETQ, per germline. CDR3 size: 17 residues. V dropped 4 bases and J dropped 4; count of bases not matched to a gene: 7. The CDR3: CASSTGTSGGALETQYF. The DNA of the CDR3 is TGCGCCAGCAGCACCGGGACTAGCGGGGGGGCCTTAGAGACCCAGTACTTC.

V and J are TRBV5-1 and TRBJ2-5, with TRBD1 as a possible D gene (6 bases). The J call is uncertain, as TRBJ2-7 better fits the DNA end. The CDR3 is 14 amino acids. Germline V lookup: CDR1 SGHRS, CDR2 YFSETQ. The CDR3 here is CASSSLDRPHEQYF. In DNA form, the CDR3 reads TGCGCCAGCAGCTCCCTAGACAGGCCACACGAGCAGTACTTC.

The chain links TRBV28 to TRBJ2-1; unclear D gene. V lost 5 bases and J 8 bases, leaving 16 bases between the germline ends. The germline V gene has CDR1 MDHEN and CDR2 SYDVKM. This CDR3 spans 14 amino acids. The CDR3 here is CASSLARSAYEQFF. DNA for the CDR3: TGTGCCAGCAGTCTTGCCCGATCTGCGTATGAGCAGTTCTTC.

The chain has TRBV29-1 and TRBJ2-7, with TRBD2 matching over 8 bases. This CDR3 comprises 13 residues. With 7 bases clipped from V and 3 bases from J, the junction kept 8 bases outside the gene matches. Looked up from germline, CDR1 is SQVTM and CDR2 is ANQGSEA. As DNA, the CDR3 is TGCAGCGCCCGGGGGGGGAAAGTCTACGAGCAGTACTTC. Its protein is CSARGGKVYEQYF.

CDR3 in DNA: TGCGCCAGCAGCCCGGGACAGGGGGGGTACAATGAGCAGTTCTTC. The encoded protein is CASSPGQGGYNEQFF. This chain uses TRBV5-1 with TRBJ2-1; 11 bases match TRBD1. Germline loops: CDR1 SGHRS, CDR2 YFSETQ. The CDR3 covers 15 residues. V lost 4 bases to trimming and J lost 4 bases; unmatched junction nucleotides: 4.

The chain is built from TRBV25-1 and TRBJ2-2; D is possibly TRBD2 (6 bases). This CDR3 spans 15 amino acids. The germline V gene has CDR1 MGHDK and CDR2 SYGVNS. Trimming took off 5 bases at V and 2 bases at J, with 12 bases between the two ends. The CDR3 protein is CASSHSGTNTGELFF. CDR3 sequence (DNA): TGTGCCAGCAGTCATTCCGGGACTAACACCGGGGAGCTGTTTTTT. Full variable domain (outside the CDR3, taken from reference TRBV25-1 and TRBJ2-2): EADIYQTPRYLVIGTGKKITLECSQTMGHDKMYWYQQDPGMELHLIHYSYGVNSTEKGDLSSESTVSRIRTEHFPLTLESARPSHTSQYLCASSHSGTNTGELFFGEGSRLTVL.

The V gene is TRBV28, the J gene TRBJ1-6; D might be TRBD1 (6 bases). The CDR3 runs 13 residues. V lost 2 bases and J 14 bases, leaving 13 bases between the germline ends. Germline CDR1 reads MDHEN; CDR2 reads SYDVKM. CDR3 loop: CASSLQGIPALHF. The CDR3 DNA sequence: TGTGCCAGCAGTTTACAGGGGATTCCGGCCCTCCACTTT.